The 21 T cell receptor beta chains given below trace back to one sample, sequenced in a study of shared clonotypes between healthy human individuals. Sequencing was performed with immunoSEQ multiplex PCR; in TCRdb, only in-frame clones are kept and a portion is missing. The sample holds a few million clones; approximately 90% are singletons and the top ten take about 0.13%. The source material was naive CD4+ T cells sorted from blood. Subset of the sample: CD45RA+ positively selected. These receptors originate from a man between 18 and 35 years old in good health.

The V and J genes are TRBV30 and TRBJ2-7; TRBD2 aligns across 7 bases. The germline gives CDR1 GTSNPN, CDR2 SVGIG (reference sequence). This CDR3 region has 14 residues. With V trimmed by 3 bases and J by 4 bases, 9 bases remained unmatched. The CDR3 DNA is TGTGCCTGGAGAGGGAGCGGGAAGGTTTACGAGCAGTACTTC. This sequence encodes CAWRGSGKVYEQYF.

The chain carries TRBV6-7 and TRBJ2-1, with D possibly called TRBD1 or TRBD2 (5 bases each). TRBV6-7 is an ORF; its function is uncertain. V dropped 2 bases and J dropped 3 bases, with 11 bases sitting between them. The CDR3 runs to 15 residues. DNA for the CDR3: TGTGCCAGCAGTTACAGGGACGGATACTACAATGAGCAGTTCTTC. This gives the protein CASSYRDGYYNEQFF.

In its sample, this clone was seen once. This chain's CDR3 is CASSLEASSTDTQYF. The CDR3 DNA is TGCGCCAGCAGCTTGGAGGCCAGCAGCACAGATACGCAGTATTTT. The genes are TRBV5-1 and TRBJ2-3; D unclear. V was cut by 0 bases and J by 0 bases, with 8 bases left in between. Per the germline V gene, CDR1 is SGHRS and CDR2 is YFSETQ. The CDR3 extends over 15 amino acids. The whole variable domain, filled in from reference TRBV5-1 and TRBJ2-3, reads KAGVTQTPRYLIKTRGQQVTLSCSPISGHRSVSWYQQTPGQGLQFLFEYFSETQRNKGNFPGRFSGRQFSNSRSEMNVSTLELGDSALYLCASSLEASSTDTQYFGPGTRLTVL.

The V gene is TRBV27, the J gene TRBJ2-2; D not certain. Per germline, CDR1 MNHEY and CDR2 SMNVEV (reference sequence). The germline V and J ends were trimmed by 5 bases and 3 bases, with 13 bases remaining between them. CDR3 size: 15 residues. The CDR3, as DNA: TGTGCCAGCAGTGCAGACGCGATCTACACCGGGGAGCTGTTTTTT. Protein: CASSADAIYTGELFF.

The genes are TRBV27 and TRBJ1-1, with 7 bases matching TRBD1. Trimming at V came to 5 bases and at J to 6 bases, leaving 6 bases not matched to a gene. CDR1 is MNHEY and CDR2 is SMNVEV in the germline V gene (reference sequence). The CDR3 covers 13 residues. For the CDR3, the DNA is TGTGCCAGCAGTCATAACAGGGGATCTGAAGCTTTCTTT. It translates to CASSHNRGSEAFF.

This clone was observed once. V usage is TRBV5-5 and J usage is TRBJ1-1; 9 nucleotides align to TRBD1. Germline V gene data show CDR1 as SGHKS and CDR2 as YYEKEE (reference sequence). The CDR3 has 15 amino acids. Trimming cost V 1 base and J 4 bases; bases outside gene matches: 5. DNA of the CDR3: TGTGCCAGCAGCTTGTTGGTGACAGGGGGCACTGAAGCTTTCTTT. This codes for CASSLLVTGGTEAFF.

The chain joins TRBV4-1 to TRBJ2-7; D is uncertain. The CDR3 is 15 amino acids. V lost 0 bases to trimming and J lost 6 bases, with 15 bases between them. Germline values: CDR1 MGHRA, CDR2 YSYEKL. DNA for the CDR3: TGCGCCAGCAGCCAAGATCGAAACCAACTACGCGAGCAGTACTTC. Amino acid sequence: CASSQDRNQLREQYF.

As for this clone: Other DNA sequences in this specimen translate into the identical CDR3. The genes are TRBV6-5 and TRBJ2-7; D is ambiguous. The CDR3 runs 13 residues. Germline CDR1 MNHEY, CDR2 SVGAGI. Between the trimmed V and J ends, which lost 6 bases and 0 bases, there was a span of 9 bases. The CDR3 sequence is CASSGRGSYEQYF. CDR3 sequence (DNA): TGTGCCAGCAGCGGTAGAGGCTCCTACGAGCAGTACTTC.

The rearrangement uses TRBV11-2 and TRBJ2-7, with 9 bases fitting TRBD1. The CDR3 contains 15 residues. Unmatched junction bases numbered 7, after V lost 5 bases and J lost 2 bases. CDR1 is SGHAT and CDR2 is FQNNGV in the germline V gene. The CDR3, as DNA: TGTGCCAGCAGCCCCGTCTGGACAGGGGCCTACGAGCAGTACTTC. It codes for CASSPVWTGAYEQYF.

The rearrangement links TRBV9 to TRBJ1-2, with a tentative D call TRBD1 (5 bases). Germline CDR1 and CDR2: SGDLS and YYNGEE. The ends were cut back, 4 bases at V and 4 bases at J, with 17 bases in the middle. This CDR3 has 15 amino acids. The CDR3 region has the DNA TGTGCCAGCAGCTTGAGCGGGGCCGTGGCCTATGGCTACACCTTC. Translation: CASSLSGAVAYGYTF.

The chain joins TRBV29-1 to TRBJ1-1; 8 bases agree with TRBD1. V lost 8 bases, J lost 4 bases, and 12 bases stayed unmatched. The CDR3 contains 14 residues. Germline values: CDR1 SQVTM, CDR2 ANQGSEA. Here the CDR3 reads CSITDQGASTEAFF. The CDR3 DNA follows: TGCAGCATTACCGACCAGGGGGCGAGCACTGAAGCTTTCTTT.

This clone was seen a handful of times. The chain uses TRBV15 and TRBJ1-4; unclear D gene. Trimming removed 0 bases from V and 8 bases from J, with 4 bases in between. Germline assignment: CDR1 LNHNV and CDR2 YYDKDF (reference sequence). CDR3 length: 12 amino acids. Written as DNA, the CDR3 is TGTGCCACCAGCAGAGATGGGGAAAAACTGTTTTTT. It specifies CATSRDGEKLFF.

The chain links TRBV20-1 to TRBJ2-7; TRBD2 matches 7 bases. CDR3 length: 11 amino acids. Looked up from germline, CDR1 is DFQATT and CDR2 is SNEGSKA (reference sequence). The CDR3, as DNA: TGCAGGGCTCAGCGGGGCTACGAGCAGTACTTC. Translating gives CRAQRGYEQYF.

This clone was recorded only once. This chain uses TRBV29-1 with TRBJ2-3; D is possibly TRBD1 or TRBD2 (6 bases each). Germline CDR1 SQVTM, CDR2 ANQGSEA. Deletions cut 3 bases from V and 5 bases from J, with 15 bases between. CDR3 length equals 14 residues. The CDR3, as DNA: TGCAGCGTTGAGGGGGGCGGGACGGGAGATACGCAGTATTTT. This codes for CSVEGGGTGDTQYF.

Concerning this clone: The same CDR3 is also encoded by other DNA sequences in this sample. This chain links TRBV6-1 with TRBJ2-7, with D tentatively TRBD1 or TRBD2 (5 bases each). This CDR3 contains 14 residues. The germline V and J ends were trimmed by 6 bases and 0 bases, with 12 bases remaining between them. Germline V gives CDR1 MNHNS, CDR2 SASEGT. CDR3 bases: TGTGCCAGCAGCCGGGACCGGAGCTCCTACGAGCAGTACTTC. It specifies CASSRDRSSYEQYF.

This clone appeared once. The CDR3 region has the DNA TGTGCCAGTAGTAAGGACAGAATCAACACTGAAGCTTTCTTT. Translation: CASSKDRINTEAFF. The chain recombines TRBV19 with TRBJ1-1; weak D call: TRBD1 (6 bases). CDR3 length: 14 amino acids. With 4 bases removed from V and 2 bases from J, the gap between germline ends came to 11 bases. The germline CDR1 and CDR2 sequences are LNHDA and SQIVND (reference sequence).

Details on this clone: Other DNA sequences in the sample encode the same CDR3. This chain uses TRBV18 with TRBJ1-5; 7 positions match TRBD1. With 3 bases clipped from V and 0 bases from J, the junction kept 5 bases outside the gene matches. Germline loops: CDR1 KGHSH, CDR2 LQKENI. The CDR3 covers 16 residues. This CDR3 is CASSPGTADSNQPQHF. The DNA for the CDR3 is TGTGCCAGCTCACCTGGGACAGCCGATAGCAATCAGCCCCAGCATTTT.

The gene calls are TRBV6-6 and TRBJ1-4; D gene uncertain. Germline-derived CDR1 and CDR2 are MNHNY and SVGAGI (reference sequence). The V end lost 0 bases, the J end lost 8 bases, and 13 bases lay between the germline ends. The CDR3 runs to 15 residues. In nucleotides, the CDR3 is TGTGCCAGCAGTTACTCGAATTCCGTGCGAGAAAAACTGTTTTTT. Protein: CASSYSNSVREKLFF.

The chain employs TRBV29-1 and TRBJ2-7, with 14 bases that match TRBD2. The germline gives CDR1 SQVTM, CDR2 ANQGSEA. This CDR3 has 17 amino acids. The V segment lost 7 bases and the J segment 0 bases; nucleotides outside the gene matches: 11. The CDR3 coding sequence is TGCAGCGCCCCGGGACTAGCGGGAGCCCCCTGCTCCTACGAGCAGTACTTC. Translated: CSAPGLAGAPCSYEQYF.

The CDR3, as DNA: TGTGCCAGCAGCGACCGGGACAGTACCCTCTTTTTCACAGATACGCAGTATTTT. Translating gives CASSDRDSTLFFTDTQYF. This sequence joins TRBV9 and TRBJ2-3; the match to TRBD1 covers 7 bases. The ends lost 3 bases at V and 2 bases at J; junction bases unmatched: 15. The CDR3 is made up of 18 amino acids. From germline, CDR1 is SGDLS and CDR2 YYNGEE. The full variable domain, its missing parts supplied by reference TRBV9 and TRBJ2-3, is DSGVTQTPKHLITATGQRVTLRCSPRSGDLSVYWYQQSLDQGLQFLIQYYNGEERAKGNILERFSAQQFPDLHSELNLSSLELGDSALYFCASSDRDSTLFFTDTQYFGPGTRLTVL.

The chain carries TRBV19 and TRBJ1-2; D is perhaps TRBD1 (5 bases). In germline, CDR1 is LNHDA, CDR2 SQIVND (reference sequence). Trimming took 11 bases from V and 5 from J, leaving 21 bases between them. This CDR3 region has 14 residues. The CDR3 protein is CACSAETELYGYTF. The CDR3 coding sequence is TGTGCCTGTTCCGCTGAGACAGAACTATATGGCTACACCTTC. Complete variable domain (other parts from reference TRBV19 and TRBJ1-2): DGGITQSPKYLFRKEGQNVTLSCEQNLNHDAMYWYRQDPGQGLRLIYYSQIVNDFQKGDIAEGYSVSREKKESFPLTVTSAQKNPTAFYLCACSAETELYGYTFGSGTRLTVV.